What follows are 8 T cell receptor beta chains derived from one specimen sequenced in a study of shared clonotypes between healthy human individuals. The repertoire was sequenced with immunoSEQ multiplex PCR; TCRdb's copy has only in-frame clones and lacks some. Here the sample spans 75,000 to 100,000 clones, about half being singletons. Specimen: PBMCs. The source is a middle-aged woman in good health. Some clones in this sample may be carry-over from other donors' samples.

This clone was seen ten or more times. The chain recombines TRBV4-2 with TRBJ1-5; D is uncertain. Germline CDR1 reads LGHNA; CDR2 reads YNFKEQ. This CDR3 spans 13 amino acids. V was cut by 0 bases and J by 7 bases, with 7 bases left in between. CDR3: CASSQDVRQPQHF. CDR3 bases: TGTGCCAGCAGCCAAGATGTACGGCAGCCCCAGCATTTT.

This clone came up many times. The same CDR3 arises from other DNA sequences in this sample as well. The genes are TRBV6-5 and TRBJ2-7, with TRBD1 matching over 9 bases. There are 16 residues in the CDR3. CDR1 and CDR2 from the germline V gene are MNHEY and SVGAGI. The V and J ends lost 4 bases and 7 bases, in that order; junction bases with no gene match: 14. The CDR3 region is CASSFIPGQGMGEQYF. The CDR3 DNA is TGTGCCAGCAGTTTTATACCGGGACAGGGCATGGGGGAGCAGTACTTC.

On this clone: One base separates it from a far larger clone, so it is likely a read error. This sequence joins TRBV6-1 and TRBJ2-7; 11 nucleotides match TRBD2. Germline V gene data show CDR1 as MNHNS and CDR2 as SASEGT. This CDR3 is built from 17 residues. The CDR3 protein is CASSERSLSGRGYGQYF. CDR3 sequence (DNA): TGTGCCAGCAGTGAACGGTCCCTTAGCGGGAGGGGGTACGGGCAGTACTTC.

This sequence joins TRBV30 and TRBJ1-5, with D unclear. The CDR3 runs to 15 residues. Trimming cost V 5 bases and J 5 bases, with 19 bases left between them. In germline, CDR1 is GTSNPN, CDR2 SVGIG (reference sequence). CDR3 DNA sequence: TGTGCCTGGGGCGAGTACTTGGGGAGCGATCAGCCCCAGCATTTT. It codes for CAWGEYLGSDQPQHF. Filled out from reference TRBV30 and TRBJ1-5, the complete variable domain reads SQTIHQWPATLVQPVGSPLSLECTVEGTSNPNLYWYRQAAGRGLQLLFYSVGIGQISSEVPQNLSASRPQDRQFILSSKKLLLSDSGFYLCAWGEYLGSDQPQHFGDGTRLSIL.

This chain links TRBV7-9 with TRBJ2-1; no clear D. V was clipped by 4 bases and J by 8 bases, with 9 bases between them. Germline V gene lookup returns CDR1 SEHNR and CDR2 FQNEAQ (reference sequence). The CDR3 is made up of 12 amino acids. This CDR3 is CASSSSLDEQFF. Here the CDR3 DNA reads TGTGCCAGCAGCTCCTCCCTGGATGAGCAGTTCTTC.

The V call is TRBV28, the J call TRBJ2-7; 13 bases are shared with TRBD2. Germline CDR1 MDHEN, CDR2 SYDVKM. After removal of 4 bases from V and 2 bases from J, the junction contained 5 bases not matched to a gene. The CDR3 totals 16 residues. In DNA, the CDR3 is TGTGCCAGCAGTTCAGGGACTAGCGGGAAGACCTACGAGCAGTACTTC. This encodes CASSSGTSGKTYEQYF.

This clone has a count of ten or more. Its ends do not fully match the called genes, so a read error is possible. The chain uses TRBV5-4 and TRBJ2-1; D not certain. There are 13 residues in the CDR3. Germline assignment: CDR1 SGHNT and CDR2 YYREEE (reference sequence). CDR3 region: CASSLEVYNVQFF. The CDR3 region has the DNA TGTGCCAGCAGCTTGGAGGTATACAATGTGCAGTTCTTC.

The chain uses TRBV9 and TRBJ1-5; 7 bases are a match to TRBD1. V shed 0 bases, J shed 4 bases, and the junction held 4 bases outside the gene matches. Germline CDR1 and CDR2: SGDLS and YYNGEE. There are 15 residues in the CDR3. The CDR3 protein is CASSVGQGPNQPQHF. The CDR3 nucleotides are TGTGCCAGCAGCGTAGGACAGGGTCCAAATCAGCCCCAGCATTTT.